Described below is a single T cell receptor beta chain sequence and its context. The antigen is not known. The data were obtained in a study of OX40 agonist ivuxolimab in advanced cancers. For the study at large: Under the entry rules, prior anti-PD-1, anti-PD-L1 or anti-CTLA-4 therapy was allowed, and more than 35% had some. Study outcomes and limitations: Partial responders at 0.1-3.0 mg/kg had among the lowest clonal expansion. Blood T cells, both CD4+ and CD8+, expanded clonally by week 6 at 0.1 to 3.0 mg/kg.

This CDR3 spans 14 amino acids. CDR1 is SGDLS, CDR2 YYNGEE, per germline. V gave up 4 bases and J gave up 6 bases, with 17 bases separating them. The data were produced by immunoSEQ multiplex PCR, yet TCRdb's version contains in-frame clones alone and is incomplete. This sample has 53,000 or so clones, with more than 75% found just once. V usage is TRBV9 and J usage is TRBJ2-7, with D perhaps matching TRBD2 (5 bases). This receptor was obtained from an adult with an advanced solid tumor such as melanoma, head and neck, liver or kidney cancer. Material: CD4+ or CD8+ T cells sorted from blood, obtained in a trial of the OX40 agonist ivuxolimab. The DNA of the CDR3 is TGTGCCAGCAGCCTGACGACTGGCCGGGGCGAGCAGTACTTC. It yields the protein CASSLTTGRGEQYF. The full variable domain, rest sourced from reference TRBV9 and TRBJ2-7, is DSGVTQTPKHLITATGQRVTLRCSPRSGDLSVYWYQQSLDQGLQFLIQYYNGEERAKGNILERFSAQQFPDLHSELNLSSLELGDSALYFCASSLTTGRGEQYFGPGTRLTVT.